The rows below give T cell receptor beta chains drawn from one sample of a study of T cell repertoires in cytomegalovirus infection. TCRdb re-called the reads with MiXCR, one entry per CDR3 protein. Altogether over 300,000 distinct CDR3 sequences are present, around 9.5% being singletons, with the ten largest covering roughly 4%. Input material: PBMCs. The source of these receptors is a human donor in good health (CMV status not recorded). Some clones in this sample may be carry-over from other donors' samples. Each CDR3 is given with its conserved first and last residue. D genes are given only for firm matches. Clone sizes are given selectively: once, few, many, or a class where the clone is expanded.

len	d_gene	abundance	j_gene	v_gene	CDR3nt	CDR3aa
13	TRBD2	.	TRBJ2-7	TRBV12-3/TRBV12-4	TGTGCCAGCAGCCTAATTAGCGGGAGGGATTTGTACTTC	CASSLISGRDLYF
13	.	few	TRBJ2-1	TRBV29-1	TGCAGCGTTGGAGAGAGCTCCTACAATGAGCAGTTCTTC	CSVGESSYNEQFF
15	.	many	TRBJ2-5	TRBV7-2	TGTGCCAGCAGCGTAGGTCCGGGGGAGGAGGAGACCCAGTACTTC	CASSVGPGEEETQYF
14	.	.	TRBJ1-1	TRBV27	TGTGCCAGCAGTTTAATTCCCCAGGGCCCTGAAGCTTTCTTT	CASSLIPQGPEAFF
17	TRBD2	.	TRBJ2-1	TRBV25-1	TGTGCCAGCAGTGAATACCCCAGTGAGCGGGGGGCAAATGAGCAGTTCTTC	CASSEYPSERGANEQFF
14	.	.	TRBJ2-3	TRBV2	TGTGCCAGCAGGTCCGGGACTCGCACAGATACGCAGTATTTT	CASRSGTRTDTQYF
17	.	many	TRBJ2-3	TRBV20-1	TGCAGTGCTAGAGGGGGTTCGGGGAGATTTAGCACAGATACGCAGTATTTT	CSARGGSGRFSTDTQYF
16	.	.	TRBJ2-3	TRBV19	TGTGCCAGTAGTCACTTGGAGCGAACTAGCACAGATACGCAGTATTTT	CASSHLERTSTDTQYF
15	TRBD1	few	TRBJ2-7	TRBV12-5	TGTGCTAGTGCCCAGTCCGGGACAGGGAGCTACGAGCAGTACTTC	CASAQSGTGSYEQYF
13	.	many	TRBJ1-5	TRBV7-6	TGTGCCAGCAGCTTAGCCCTCTTGGAGCCCCAGCATTTT	CASSLALLEPQHF
16	TRBD2	.	TRBJ2-7	TRBV6-1	TGTGCCAGCAGCCGGGGGATAGCGGGACTCGGGGACGAGCAGTACTTC	CASSRGIAGLGDEQYF
13	.	many	TRBJ2-7	TRBV7-2	TGTGCCAGCAGCTTCGGCAGGATCTACGAGCAGTACTTC	CASSFGRIYEQYF
15	.	many	TRBJ1-1	TRBV27	TGTGCCAGCAGTCAAGAGTGGACAGATAAACTCGAGGCTTTCTTT	CASSQEWTDKLEAFF
15	.	few	TRBJ1-1	TRBV15	TGTGCCACCAGCAGAGATTCGGGAGTGAACACTGAAGCTTTCTTT	CATSRDSGVNTEAFF
12	.	.	TRBJ2-5	TRBV7-6	TGTGCCAGAGCGGGCGGGGAAGAGACCCAGTACTTC	CARAGGEETQYF
16	.	many	TRBJ1-1	TRBV20-1	TGCAGTGCTACTCGAGGGGTGATGGAAGCGGACACTGAAGCTTTCTTT	CSATRGVMEADTEAFF
15	TRBD2	.	TRBJ2-1	TRBV4-3	TGCGCCAGCAGCCAAGAGGGGACTAGCTACAATGAGCAGTTCTTC	CASSQEGTSYNEQFF
12	.	few	TRBJ2-3	TRBV28	TGTGCCAGCAGCCGAATCCCAGATACGCAGTATTTT	CASSRIPDTQYF
15	.	many	TRBJ2-7	TRBV7-2	TGTGCCAGCAACGGAGGCAGCGGACTGTCCTACGAGCAGTACTTC	CASNGGSGLSYEQYF
15	TRBD1	.	TRBJ2-7	TRBV11-2	TGTGCCAGCAGCTCCTGGACAGGGGAATTCTACGAGCAGTACTTC	CASSSWTGEFYEQYF
16	TRBD2	many	TRBJ2-2	TRBV6-2/TRBV6-3	TGTGCCAGCAGTTACAAGGGACTAGCGGGCACCGGGGAGCTGTTTTTT	CASSYKGLAGTGELFF
13	TRBD2	many	TRBJ2-1	TRBV7-9	TGTGCCAGCAGCATTGCAGCGGGAGGGGAGCAGTTCTTC	CASSIAAGGEQFF
13	.	.	TRBJ2-7	TRBV2	TGTGCCAGCAGTGTCGAGTACCACTACGAGCAGTACTTC	CASSVEYHYEQYF
14	.	many	TRBJ1-3	TRBV7-9	TGTGCCAGCAGCCAGGGGTATTCCGGAAACACCATATATTTT	CASSQGYSGNTIYF
16	TRBD1	.	TRBJ1-5	TRBV18	TGTGCCAGCTCACTACAACCGGGACAGGACGATCGGGGCCAGCATTTT	CASSLQPGQDDRGQHF
12	.	many	TRBJ1-2	TRBV7-2	TGTGCCAGCAGCGCCCGGGGGCGTGGCTACACCTTC	CASSARGRGYTF
17	TRBD1	.	TRBJ1-1	TRBV11-2	TGTGCCAGCAGCTTAACCGCCCTGCCACAGGGGGGGACTGAAGCTTTCTTT	CASSLTALPQGGTEAFF
14	TRBD2	many	TRBJ2-3	TRBV7-2	TGTGCCAGCAGTTTTAGCGGGTCCGCAGATACGCAGTATTTT	CASSFSGSADTQYF
10	.	few	TRBJ2-5	TRBV27	TGTGCCACGGCATTCAGGACCCAGTACTTC	CATAFRTQYF
11	.	.	TRBJ1-1	TRBV28	TGTGCCAGCAATTTGGGCGCTGAAGCTTTCTTT	CASNLGAEAFF
15	TRBD2	many	TRBJ2-1	TRBV28	TGTGCCAGCAGCGATCCTAGCGGACGGAGAAATGAGCAGTTCTTC	CASSDPSGRRNEQFF
15	.	few	TRBJ2-2	TRBV20-1	TGCAGTGCTAGAGACACCACGGGGCTCACCGGGGAGCTGTTTTTT	CSARDTTGLTGELFF
14	.	few	TRBJ1-5	TRBV7-4	TGTGCCAGCAGCCAGACAGGCCTCAATCAGCCCCAGCATTTT	CASSQTGLNQPQHF
14	TRBD1	many	TRBJ1-1	TRBV7-8	TGTGCCAGCAGCAAACAGGGGAAGGAAACTGAAGCTTTCTTT	CASSKQGKETEAFF
13	TRBD1	many	TRBJ2-7	TRBV7-8	TGTGCCAGCAGCTCCCGGGACAGGGCCGAGCAGTACTTC	CASSSRDRAEQYF
15	TRBD2	many	TRBJ2-3	TRBV4-2	TGTGCCAGCAGCCAAGGGACTAGCGGGAGTGATACGCAGTATTTT	CASSQGTSGSDTQYF
15	TRBD1	.	TRBJ1-5	TRBV30	TGTGCCTGGAGCTTCCGGGACAGACTCAATCAGCCCCAGCATTTT	CAWSFRDRLNQPQHF
11	.	many	TRBJ2-5	TRBV7-2	TGTGCCAGCAGCTTAGATGAGACCCAGTACTTC	CASSLDETQYF
13	.	.	TRBJ1-6	TRBV6-6	TGTGCCAGCAACGGAGTTAATAATTCACCCCTCCACTTT	CASNGVNNSPLHF
14	TRBD1	many	TRBJ1-1	TRBV7-2	TGTGCCAGCAGCGCCTACAGGGGAAGGACTGAAGCTTTCTTT	CASSAYRGRTEAFF
14	TRBD1	many	TRBJ2-2	TRBV7-8	TGTGCCAGCAGCTCCAGGACAGGGTTCGGGGAGCTGTTTTTT	CASSSRTGFGELFF
12	.	.	TRBJ2-1	TRBV7-2	TGTGCCAGCAGCTTAGCGGACCGGGAGCAGTTCTTC	CASSLADREQFF
16	.	.	TRBJ2-4	TRBV20-1	TGCAGTGCACCGGAACCACAGCAACTAGCCAAAAACATTCAGTACTTC	CSAPEPQQLAKNIQYF
15	.	few	TRBJ2-5	TRBV7-9	TGTGCCAGCAGCTTAGTTCGGCGGGGAGGTGAGACCCAGTACTTC	CASSLVRRGGETQYF
14	.	few	TRBJ2-3	TRBV20-1	TGCAGTGCTAGACTAGCGTCTAGCACAGATACGCAGTATTTT	CSARLASSTDTQYF
15	.	many	TRBJ2-7	TRBV7-8	TGTGCCAGCAGCCTAGCGACGTCCAAATCCTACGAGCAGTACTTC	CASSLATSKSYEQYF
13	TRBD1	once	TRBJ2-7	TRBV20-1	TGCAGTGCCGTCGGACAGGGCGAACTCGAGCAGTACTTC	CSAVGQGELEQYF
14	.	many	TRBJ2-3	TRBV7-8	TGTGCCAGCGCGGCGGGGCGAAGCACAGATACGCAGTATTTT	CASAAGRSTDTQYF
13	.	few	TRBJ2-1	TRBV27	TGTGCCAGCAGTCAAGACTGGTACAATGAGCAGTTCTTC	CASSQDWYNEQFF
13	.	many	TRBJ2-3	TRBV7-2	TGTGCCAGCAGCTCCATAAGGGCAGATACGCAGTATTTT	CASSSIRADTQYF
13	TRBD1	many	TRBJ1-1	TRBV12-3/TRBV12-4	TGTGCCAGCAGGGACAGGGAAGGTACTGAAGCTTTCTTT	CASRDREGTEAFF
13	.	few	TRBJ1-4	TRBV20-1	TGCAGTGCTAGAGCGGGGGTTAATGAAAAACTGTTTTTT	CSARAGVNEKLFF
12	.	many	TRBJ1-1	TRBV7-9	TGTGCCAGCAGGCTGGGGAACACTGAAGCTTTCTTT	CASRLGNTEAFF
11	.	few	TRBJ2-2	TRBV7-2	TGTGCCAGCAGCTTAATCGGGGAGCTGTTTTTT	CASSLIGELFF
13	.	many	TRBJ2-5	TRBV7-2	TGTGCCAGCAGTCCGTGGCGTCAAGAGACCCAGTACTTC	CASSPWRQETQYF
17	TRBD1	.	TRBJ2-2	TRBV12-3/TRBV12-4	TGTGCCAGCAGTCCAGCAGGGGGACAGGGTGGCACCGGGGAGCTGTTTTTT	CASSPAGGQGGTGELFF
18	TRBD2	many	TRBJ2-1	TRBV7-2	TGTGCCAGCAGCTTAATCGGGGGGACCGGGGGAGAGAGGGATGAGCAGTTCTTC	CASSLIGGTGGERDEQFF